What follows are 24 T cell receptor beta chains derived from one specimen sequenced in a study of radiation and T cells in renal cell carcinoma. Sample time point: baseline pretreatment blood. Treatment: 15 Gy SBRT to primary tumor, nephrectomy 4 weeks later. Data came from immunoSEQ multiplex PCR; TCRdb stores just in-frame clones and leaves some out. The data contain 150,000 or so clones, about 85% of them singletons. Sequencing used blood, obtained from a patient whose treatment included radiotherapy and nephrectomy. The receptors here all came from a woman between 65 and 79 years old with renal cell carcinoma.

This clone was seen at least ten times. The chain combines TRBV6-6 with TRBJ2-1; D is unresolved. V gave up 6 bases and J gave up 8 bases, with 11 bases separating them. This CDR3 is 12 amino acids long. Germline V gives CDR1 MNHNY, CDR2 SVGAGI (reference sequence). CDR3 loop: CASSQPGHEQFF. The CDR3 bases are TGTGCCAGCAGCCAGCCTGGGCATGAGCAGTTCTTC.

This chain uses TRBV5-1 with TRBJ1-3; TRBD1 might be the D (6 bases). The CDR3 runs to 18 residues. Germline lookup yields CDR1 SGHRS and CDR2 YFSETQ. Trimming stripped 0 bases from V and 0 bases from J, with 16 bases between. For the CDR3, the DNA is TGCGCCAGCAGCTTGGTTTCTACAGGGATGTACTCTGGAAACACCATATATTTT. Its protein is CASSLVSTGMYSGNTIYF.

This clone came up a few times. J is TRBJ1-2 and V is TRBV28; 8 nucleotides agree with TRBD1. The length of the CDR3 is 13 residues. Germline V gives CDR1 MDHEN, CDR2 SYDVKM. V was clipped by 5 bases and J by 3 bases; unmatched bases: 2. The CDR3 DNA follows: TGTGCCAGCAGTGAGACAGGGGACTATGGCTACACCTTC. It encodes CASSETGDYGYTF.

The chain joins TRBV30 to TRBJ2-7; D unclear. This CDR3 has 11 amino acids. Germline V gene sequence: CDR1 GTSNPN, CDR2 SVGIG (reference sequence). Trimming removed 4 bases from V and 3 bases from J, with 7 bases in between. The CDR3 bases are TGTGCCTGGACACGGGTCTACGAGCAGTACTTC. Its protein product is CAWTRVYEQYF.

The chain employs TRBV7-2 and TRBJ1-2; D is perhaps TRBD1 (6 bases). V was clipped by 5 bases and J by 0 bases, with 7 bases between them. The CDR3 runs to 13 residues. Germline CDR1 reads SGHTA; CDR2 reads FQGNSA. This CDR3 reads CASSRDTNYGYTF. As DNA, the CDR3 is TGTGCCAGCAGCCGGGACACTAACTATGGCTACACCTTC.

V and J are TRBV7-8 and TRBJ2-5, with D perhaps TRBD2 (6 bases). With 5 bases removed from V and 4 bases from J, the gap between germline ends came to 11 bases. The CDR3 has 13 amino acids. Germline loops: CDR1 SGHVS, CDR2 FQNEAQ. CDR3 loop: CASSGGSPETQYF. The CDR3 DNA sequence: TGTGCCAGCAGCGGGGGGAGTCCAGAGACCCAGTACTTC.

This clone showed up just a few times. The chain links TRBV4-2 to TRBJ2-3, with TRBD2 identical over 11 bases. The CDR3 spans 16 residues. Losses at the gene ends were 7 bases for V and 1 base for J; bases not matched to a gene: 7. Per germline, CDR1 LGHNA and CDR2 YNFKEQ. The CDR3 is CASKQTGLAGTDTQYF. As DNA, the CDR3 is TGTGCCAGCAAACAGACGGGACTAGCGGGCACAGATACGCAGTATTTT.

This clone was detected only once. This chain joins TRBV11-3 and TRBJ2-3; weak D call: TRBD2 (6 bases). Germline V lookup: CDR1 SGHNT, CDR2 YENEEA. The V end lost 5 bases, the J end lost 5 bases, and 20 bases lay between the germline ends. This CDR3 comprises 16 residues. The CDR3 is CASSLLTAGIRDTQYF. The DNA of the CDR3 is TGTGCCAGCAGCCTCCTAACGGCGGGGATTAGAGATACGCAGTATTTT.

The CDR3 DNA is TGTGCCAGCAGTTTCCCGGGACCCACAGATACGCAGTATTTT. Translated, it gives CASSFPGPTDTQYF. The chain recombines TRBV28 with TRBJ2-3; the D gene could be TRBD1 or TRBD2 (5 bases each). There are 14 residues in the CDR3. Per the germline V gene, CDR1 is MDHEN and CDR2 is SYDVKM. V dropped 3 bases and J dropped 2 bases, with 9 bases sitting between them.

The V and J genes are TRBV28 and TRBJ1-3; unclear D gene. The CDR3 has 16 residues. Germline CDR1 is MDHEN and CDR2 is SYDVKM. Trimming took 4 bases from V and 1 from J, leaving 14 bases between them. CDR3 loop: CASSSAGIVSGNTIYF. Here the CDR3 DNA reads TGTGCCAGCAGTTCCGCCGGGATCGTATCTGGAAACACCATATATTTT.

This chain uses TRBV2 with TRBJ1-1; D call uncertain. Deletions cut 7 bases from V and 1 base from J, with 10 bases between. The germline V gene has CDR1 SNHLY and CDR2 FYNNEI. CDR3 size: 13 residues. CDR3 nucleotide sequence: TGTGCCAGCAAGAGGCCACAGAACACTGAAGCTTTCTTT. Its protein product is CASKRPQNTEAFF.

V is TRBV11-2 and J is TRBJ2-7; TRBD2 might be the D (5 bases). Looked up from germline, CDR1 is SGHAT and CDR2 is FQNNGV. The ends were cut back, 1 base at V and 5 bases at J, with 12 bases in the middle. The CDR3 contains 14 residues. The CDR3 region is CASSLGSSGNEQYF. The CDR3 coding sequence is TGTGCCAGCAGCTTAGGTAGCTCGGGGAACGAGCAGTACTTC.

In the case of this clone: The sample contains more than one DNA sequence encoding this CDR3. The rearrangement uses TRBV15 and TRBJ1-5, with 8 bases lining up with TRBD1. V lost 3 bases and J lost 2; bases outside the gene matches: 0. The germline CDR1 and CDR2 sequences are LNHNV and YYDKDF (reference sequence). This CDR3 region has 14 residues. This chain's CDR3 is CATSRDRGNQPQHF. The CDR3 bases are TGTGCCACCAGCAGGGACAGGGGCAATCAGCCCCAGCATTTT.

The chain uses TRBV18 and TRBJ2-1; 9 bases map to TRBD2. Germline values: CDR1 KGHSH, CDR2 LQKENI. Unmatched junction bases numbered 8, after V lost 3 bases and J lost 8 bases. This CDR3 comprises 15 residues. This chain's CDR3 is CASSPSGGYRHEQFF. The CDR3 DNA is TGTGCCAGCTCACCGAGCGGGGGGTATCGACATGAGCAGTTCTTC.

The chain combines TRBV5-1 with TRBJ1-1; a possible D gene is TRBD1 (5 bases). Trimming took off 4 bases at V and 2 bases at J, with 12 bases between the two ends. Germline CDR1 and CDR2: SGHRS and YFSETQ. This CDR3 has 14 residues. CDR3 in amino acids: CASSGGPLNTEAFF. CDR3 coding DNA: TGCGCCAGCAGCGGGGGACCGTTAAACACTGAAGCTTTCTTT.

The V and J genes are TRBV7-8 and TRBJ2-1; D call uncertain. Germline values: CDR1 SGHVS, CDR2 FQNEAQ. This CDR3 has 15 amino acids. Trimming stripped 10 bases from V and 1 base from J, with 17 bases between. CDR3: CATTDGRPSYNEQFF. CDR3 nucleotide sequence: TGTGCCACCACGGACGGGCGCCCTTCCTACAATGAGCAGTTCTTC.

This rearrangement joins TRBV11-2 to TRBJ2-5; TRBD1 agrees at 7 bases. J was trimmed by 1 base and V by 1 base; bases with no gene match: 0. This CDR3 contains 14 residues. CDR1 and CDR2 from the germline V gene are SGHAT and FQNNGV. For the CDR3, the DNA is TGTGCCAGCAGCTTAGCAGGGGGCCAAGAGACCCAGTACTTC. Its protein product is CASSLAGGQETQYF. Full variable domain (rest looked up from reference TRBV11-2 and TRBJ2-5): EAGVAQSPRYKIIEKRQSVAFWCNPISGHATLYWYQQILGQGPKLLIQFQNNGVVDDSQLPKDRFSAERLKGVDSTLKIQPAKLEDSAVYLCASSLAGGQETQYFGPGTRLLVL.

The V call is TRBV7-2, the J call TRBJ2-2; 9 bases match TRBD2. Germline V CDR1 and CDR2: SGHTA, FQGNSA. Losses at the gene ends were 2 bases for V and 6 bases for J; bases not matched to a gene: 7. The length of the CDR3 is 16 residues. The DNA for the CDR3 is TGTGCCAGCAGCTTAATGGCGGGGGGGCCCTCCGGGGAGCTGTTTTTT. This codes for CASSLMAGGPSGELFF.

The gene calls are TRBV7-2 and TRBJ2-3, with TRBD2 matching over 12 bases. The V gene's germline CDR1 is SGHTA and CDR2 FQGNSA. This CDR3 region has 17 residues. J lost 1 base, V lost 5 bases, and 7 bases had no gene match. CDR3 in amino acids: CASSHRTSGTRTDTQYF. CDR3 coding DNA: TGTGCCAGCAGCCATCGGACTAGCGGGACCCGCACAGATACGCAGTATTTT.

V usage is TRBV28 and J usage is TRBJ1-1, with D tentatively TRBD1 (6 bases). Germline assignment: CDR1 MDHEN and CDR2 SYDVKM. CDR3 size: 17 residues. V was shortened by 1 base and J by 0 bases, with 15 bases between the two germline ends. CDR3 nucleotide sequence: TGTGCCAGCAGTTTATTAACATTAACAGGGCTGAACACTGAAGCTTTCTTT. Its translation is CASSLLTLTGLNTEAFF.

The chain carries TRBV7-2 and TRBJ2-7; D is undetermined. Trimming removed 1 base from V and 3 bases from J, with 7 bases in between. The CDR3 runs 13 residues. CDR1 SGHTA and CDR2 FQGNSA come from the germline V gene. The CDR3 bases are TGTGCCAGCAGCTTAGGCCAGGTCTACGAGCAGTACTTC. Translating it yields CASSLGQVYEQYF.

The chain carries TRBV5-4 and TRBJ2-3, with D perhaps matching TRBD2 (5 bases). Germline V CDR1 and CDR2: SGHNT, YYREEE (reference sequence). The CDR3 spans 16 residues. The ends were cut back, 4 bases at V and 0 bases at J, with 15 bases in the middle. The CDR3 region is CASSITRGSSTDTQYF. The CDR3 bases are TGTGCCAGCAGCATAACACGGGGATCTAGCACAGATACGCAGTATTTT.

The chain uses TRBV6-1 and TRBJ1-5, with a weak D call TRBD1 (5 bases). Trimming left V 5 bases short and J 1 base short, with 12 bases between. The CDR3 totals 15 residues. Germline V CDR1 and CDR2: MNHNS, SASEGT. In nucleotides, the CDR3 is TGTGCCAGCAGTTTCCCGAGGGGAAGCAATCAGCCCCAGCATTTT. It specifies CASSFPRGSNQPQHF.

The rearrangement joins TRBV7-2 to TRBJ2-1; the match to TRBD2 covers 8 bases. V trimming: 5 bases; J trimming: 4 bases; junction bases outside the gene matches: 7. Looked up from germline, CDR1 is SGHTA and CDR2 is FQGNSA. The length of the CDR3 is 15 residues. The CDR3, as DNA: TGTGCCAGCAGCCCCGGGAGGGGGAAATACAATGAGCAGTTCTTC. It specifies CASSPGRGKYNEQFF.